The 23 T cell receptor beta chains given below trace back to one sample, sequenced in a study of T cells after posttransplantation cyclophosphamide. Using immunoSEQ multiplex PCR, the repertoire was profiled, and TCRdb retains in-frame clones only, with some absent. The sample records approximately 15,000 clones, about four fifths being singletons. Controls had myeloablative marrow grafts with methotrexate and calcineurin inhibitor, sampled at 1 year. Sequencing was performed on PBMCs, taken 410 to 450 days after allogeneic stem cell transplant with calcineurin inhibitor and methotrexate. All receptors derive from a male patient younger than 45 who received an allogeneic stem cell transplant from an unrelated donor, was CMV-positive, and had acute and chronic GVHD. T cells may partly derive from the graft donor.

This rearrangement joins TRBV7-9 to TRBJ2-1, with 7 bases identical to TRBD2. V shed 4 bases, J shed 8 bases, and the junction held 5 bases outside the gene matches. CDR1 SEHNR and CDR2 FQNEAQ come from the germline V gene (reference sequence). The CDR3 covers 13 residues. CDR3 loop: CASSSGGGDEQFF. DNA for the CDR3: TGTGCCAGCAGCTCCGGGGGAGGGGATGAGCAGTTCTTC.

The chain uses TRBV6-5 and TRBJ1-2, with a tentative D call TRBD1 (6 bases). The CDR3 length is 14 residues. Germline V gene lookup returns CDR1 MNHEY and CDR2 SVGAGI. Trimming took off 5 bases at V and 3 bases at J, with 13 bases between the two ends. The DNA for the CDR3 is TGTGCCAGCAGTGACGGACAGTGGGACTATGGCTACACCTTC. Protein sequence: CASSDGQWDYGYTF.

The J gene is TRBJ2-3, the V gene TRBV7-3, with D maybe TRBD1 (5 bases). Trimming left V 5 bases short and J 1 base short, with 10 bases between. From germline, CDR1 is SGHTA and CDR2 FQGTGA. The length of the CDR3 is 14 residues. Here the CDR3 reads CASSPLGGTDTQYF. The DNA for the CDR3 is TGTGCCAGCAGCCCTCTAGGGGGCACAGATACGCAGTATTTT.

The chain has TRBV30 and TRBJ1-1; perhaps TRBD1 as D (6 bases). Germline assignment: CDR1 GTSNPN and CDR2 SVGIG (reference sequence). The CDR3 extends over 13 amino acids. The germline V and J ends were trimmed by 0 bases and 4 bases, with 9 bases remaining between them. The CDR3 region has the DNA TGTGCCTGGAGTGTACGACAGGCCACTGAAGCTTTCTTT. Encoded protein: CAWSVRQATEAFF.

This CDR3 reads CASSLWTKETQYF. CDR3 nucleotides: TGTGCCAGCAGTCTCTGGACTAAAGAGACCCAGTACTTC. The chain combines TRBV6-6 with TRBJ2-5; a weak D match, TRBD2 (6 bases). V was clipped by 5 bases and J by 3 bases, with 10 bases between them. CDR1 and CDR2 (germline): MNHNY, SVGAGI (reference sequence). The CDR3 spans 13 residues.

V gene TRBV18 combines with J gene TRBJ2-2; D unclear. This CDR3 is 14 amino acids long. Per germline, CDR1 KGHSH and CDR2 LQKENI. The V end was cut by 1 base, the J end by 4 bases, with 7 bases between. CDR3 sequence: CASSPHKITGELFF. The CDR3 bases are TGTGCCAGCTCACCACACAAAATCACCGGGGAGCTGTTTTTT.

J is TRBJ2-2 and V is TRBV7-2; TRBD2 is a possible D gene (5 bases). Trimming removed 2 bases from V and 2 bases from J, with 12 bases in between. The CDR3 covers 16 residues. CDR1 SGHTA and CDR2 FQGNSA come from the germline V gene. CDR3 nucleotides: TGTGCCAGCAGCTTACAACCAGCGGAAAACACCGGGGAGCTGTTTTTT. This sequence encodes CASSLQPAENTGELFF.

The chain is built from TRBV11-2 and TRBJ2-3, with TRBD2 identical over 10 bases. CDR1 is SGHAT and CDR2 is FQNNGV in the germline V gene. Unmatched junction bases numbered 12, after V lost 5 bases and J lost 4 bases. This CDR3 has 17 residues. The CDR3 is CASSQLNLAGAADTQYF. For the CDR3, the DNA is TGTGCCAGCAGCCAATTAAATCTAGCGGGGGCAGCAGATACGCAGTATTTT.

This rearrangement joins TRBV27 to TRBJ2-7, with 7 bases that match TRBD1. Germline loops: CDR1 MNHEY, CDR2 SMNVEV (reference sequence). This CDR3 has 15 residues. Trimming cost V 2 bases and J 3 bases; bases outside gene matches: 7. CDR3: CASSLAGGSIYEQYF. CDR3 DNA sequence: TGTGCCAGCAGTTTAGCAGGGGGTTCGATCTACGAGCAGTACTTC.

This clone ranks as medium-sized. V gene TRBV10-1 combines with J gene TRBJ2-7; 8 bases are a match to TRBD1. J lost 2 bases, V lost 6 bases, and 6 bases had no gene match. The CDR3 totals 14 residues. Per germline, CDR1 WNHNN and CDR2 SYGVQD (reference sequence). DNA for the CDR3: TGCGCCAGCAGACGGGACAGGTTCGCCTACGAGCAGTACTTC. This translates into CASRRDRFAYEQYF.

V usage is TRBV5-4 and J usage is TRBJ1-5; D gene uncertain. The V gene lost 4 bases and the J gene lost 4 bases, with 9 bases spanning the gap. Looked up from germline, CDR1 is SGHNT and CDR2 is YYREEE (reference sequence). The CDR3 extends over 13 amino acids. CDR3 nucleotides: TGTGCCAGCAGCACAGAATCGAATCAGCCCCAGCATTTT. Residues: CASSTESNQPQHF.

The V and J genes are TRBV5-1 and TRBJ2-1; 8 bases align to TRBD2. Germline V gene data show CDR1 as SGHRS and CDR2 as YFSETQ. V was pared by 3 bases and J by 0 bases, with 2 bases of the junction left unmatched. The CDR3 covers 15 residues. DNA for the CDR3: TGCGCCAGCAGCTCCGGGACTAGCTCCTACAATGAGCAGTTCTTC. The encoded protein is CASSSGTSSYNEQFF.

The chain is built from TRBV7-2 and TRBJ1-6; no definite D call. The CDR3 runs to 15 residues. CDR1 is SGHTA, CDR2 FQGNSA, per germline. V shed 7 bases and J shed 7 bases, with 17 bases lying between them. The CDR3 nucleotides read TGTGCCAGCACCCCTCTCGGTCTGGAGAATTCACCCCTCCACTTT. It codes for CASTPLGLENSPLHF. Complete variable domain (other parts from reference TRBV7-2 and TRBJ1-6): GAGVSQSPSNKVTEKGKDVELRCDPISGHTALYWYRQSLGQGLEFLIYFQGNSAPDKSGLPSDRFSAERTGGSVSTLTIQRTQQEDSAVYLCASTPLGLENSPLHFGNGTRLTVT.

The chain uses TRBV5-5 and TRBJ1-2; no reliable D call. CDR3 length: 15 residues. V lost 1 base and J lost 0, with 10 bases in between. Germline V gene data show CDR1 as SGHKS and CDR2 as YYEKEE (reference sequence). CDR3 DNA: TGTGCCAGCAGCTTGACAGCCTCCTCTAACTATGGCTACACCTTC. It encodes CASSLTASSNYGYTF.

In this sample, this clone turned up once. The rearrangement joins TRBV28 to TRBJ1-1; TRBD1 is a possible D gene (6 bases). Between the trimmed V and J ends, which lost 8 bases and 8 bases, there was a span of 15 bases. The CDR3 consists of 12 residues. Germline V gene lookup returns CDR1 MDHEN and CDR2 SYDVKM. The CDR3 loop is CASVDTGSEAFF. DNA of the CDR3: TGTGCCAGCGTCGACACAGGGTCGGAAGCTTTCTTT.

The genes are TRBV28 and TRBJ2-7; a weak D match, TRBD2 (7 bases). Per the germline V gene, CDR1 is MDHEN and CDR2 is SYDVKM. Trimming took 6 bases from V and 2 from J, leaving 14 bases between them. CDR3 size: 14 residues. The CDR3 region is CASSPGGFPYEQYF. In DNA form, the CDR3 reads TGTGCCAGCAGCCCGGGGGGCTTCCCCTACGAGCAGTACTTC.

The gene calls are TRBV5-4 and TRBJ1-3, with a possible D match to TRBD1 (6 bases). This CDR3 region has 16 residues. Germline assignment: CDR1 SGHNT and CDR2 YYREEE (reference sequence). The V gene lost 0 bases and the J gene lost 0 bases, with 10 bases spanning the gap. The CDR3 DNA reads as TGTGCCAGCAGCTTGGCAGGGGTGCGCTCTGGAAACACCATATATTTT. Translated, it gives CASSLAGVRSGNTIYF.

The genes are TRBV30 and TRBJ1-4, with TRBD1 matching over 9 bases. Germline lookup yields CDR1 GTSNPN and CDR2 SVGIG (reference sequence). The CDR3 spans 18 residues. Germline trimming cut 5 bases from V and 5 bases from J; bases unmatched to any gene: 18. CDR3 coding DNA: TGTGCCTGGCACTGGAGGGTTTTGCGGGACAGGGAAAATGAAAAACTGTTTTTT. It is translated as CAWHWRVLRDRENEKLFF.

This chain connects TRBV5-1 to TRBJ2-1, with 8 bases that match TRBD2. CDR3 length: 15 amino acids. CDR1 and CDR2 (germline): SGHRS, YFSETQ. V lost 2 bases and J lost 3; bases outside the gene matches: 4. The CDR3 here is CASSLSGGVYNEQFF. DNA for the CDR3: TGCGCCAGCAGCTTAAGCGGGGGAGTCTACAATGAGCAGTTCTTC.

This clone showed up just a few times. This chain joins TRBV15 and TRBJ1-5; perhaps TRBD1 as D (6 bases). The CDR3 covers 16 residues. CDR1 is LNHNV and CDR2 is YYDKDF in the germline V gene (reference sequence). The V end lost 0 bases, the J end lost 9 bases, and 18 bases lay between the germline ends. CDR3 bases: TGTGCCACCAGCAGAGATGGTGCTGGGGGCGGGGGGCCCCAGCATTTT. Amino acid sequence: CATSRDGAGGGGPQHF.

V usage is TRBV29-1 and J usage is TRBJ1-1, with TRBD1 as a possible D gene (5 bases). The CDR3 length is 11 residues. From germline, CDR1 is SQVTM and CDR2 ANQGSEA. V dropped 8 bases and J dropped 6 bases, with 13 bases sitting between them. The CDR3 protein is CSIRRGAEAFF. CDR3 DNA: TGCAGCATACGGCGGGGGGCTGAAGCTTTCTTT.

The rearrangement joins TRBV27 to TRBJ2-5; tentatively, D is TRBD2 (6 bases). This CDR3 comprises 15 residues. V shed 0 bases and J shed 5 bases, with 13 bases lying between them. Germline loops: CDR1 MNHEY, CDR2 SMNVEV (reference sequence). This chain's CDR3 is CASSLSTRGWETQYF. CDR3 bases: TGTGCCAGCAGTTTATCGACCCGGGGGTGGGAGACCCAGTACTTC.

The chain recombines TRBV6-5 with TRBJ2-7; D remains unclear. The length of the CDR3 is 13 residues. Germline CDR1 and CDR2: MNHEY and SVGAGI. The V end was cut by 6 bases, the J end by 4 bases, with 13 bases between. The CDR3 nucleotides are TGTGCCAGCAGCCGACTCCCCAGTTACGAGCAGTACTTC. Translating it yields CASSRLPSYEQYF.